Each of the 27 T cell receptor beta chains below was sequenced from the same sample in a study of Graves' ophthalmopathy and Graves' hyperthyroidism. The TCR beta CDR3 regions underwent amplification from RNA transcripts. Amplification began with first-round RT-PCR using HTBI primers, then second-round multiplex PCR was performed. MiXCR, run by TCRdb on the multiplex PCR reads, gives a single entry per CDR3 protein. The table lists 620,000 or so distinct CDR3 sequences, 22% of them singletons. The source material was peripheral blood. The receptors stem from a woman between 18 and 29 years old with stable Graves' hyperthyroidism. Some clones in this sample may be carry-over from other donors' samples.

This clonotype occurred many times. The chain joins TRBV29-1 to TRBJ2-5; maybe TRBD1 (6 bases). Germline CDR1 reads SQVTM; CDR2 reads ANQGSEA. Trimming removed 6 bases from V and 2 bases from J, with 16 bases in between. The CDR3 length is 14 residues. The CDR3 here is CSVLGGSGQETQYF. For the CDR3, the DNA is TGCAGCGTCCTAGGGGGAAGTGGGCAAGAGACCCAGTACTTC.

The chain uses TRBV4-1 and TRBJ2-4; the match to TRBD2 covers 9 bases. CDR1 and CDR2 from the germline V gene are MGHRA and YSYEKL. V lost 3 bases and J lost 0; bases outside the gene matches: 6. CDR3 size: 17 residues. Written as DNA, the CDR3 is TGCGCCAGCAGCCACCCCTTAGCGGGAGAAGCCAAAAACATTCAGTACTTC. This gives the protein CASSHPLAGEAKNIQYF.

In its sample, this clonotype was seen many times. The J gene is TRBJ1-1, the V gene TRBV2; D unresolved. Trimming pared 9 bases from V and 5 bases from J, leaving 4 bases between. CDR1 is SNHLY, CDR2 FYNNEI, per germline. This CDR3 has 9 amino acids. The chain's CDR3 is CASQTEAFF. CDR3 DNA: TGTGCCAGTCAAACTGAAGCTTTCTTT.

The V and J genes are TRBV28 and TRBJ1-1, with D possibly matching TRBD1 (6 bases). The CDR3 has 13 amino acids. V lost 7 bases, J lost 7 bases, and 16 bases lay in between. Germline loops: CDR1 MDHEN, CDR2 SYDVKM. The CDR3 reads CASTQGRFGEAFF. The CDR3 DNA sequence: TGTGCCAGCACCCAGGGGCGGTTTGGTGAAGCTTTCTTT.

This chain connects TRBV11-2 to TRBJ1-6; no definite D call. The CDR3 is made up of 16 amino acids. The V end lost 0 bases, the J end lost 5 bases, and 11 bases lay between the germline ends. Germline CDR1 is SGHAT and CDR2 is FQNNGV. The CDR3 DNA follows: TGTGCCAGCAGCTTAGAGGGAGGGCTGGATAATTCACCCCTCCACTTT. Translated, it gives CASSLEGGLDNSPLHF.

A word on this clonotype: Mismatch with germline at one junction end may stem from a read error. V usage is TRBV12-3 or TRBV12-4 and J usage is TRBJ1-2, with no clear D. This CDR3 has 13 residues. In DNA, the CDR3 is TGTGCCAGCACCCCCGTCGCCCCGGGCCCTACGGACTTC. It codes for CASTPVAPGPTDF.

This clonotype was recorded many times. The V call is TRBV6-1, the J call TRBJ1-1, with 7 bases fitting TRBD1. CDR1 is MNHNS and CDR2 is SASEGT in the germline V gene. The CDR3 totals 13 residues. J lost 3 bases, V lost 4 bases, and 2 bases had no gene match. CDR3: CASSGGQHTEAFF. The CDR3 nucleotides are TGTGCCAGCAGTGGGGGACAGCACACTGAAGCTTTCTTT.

This clonotype was observed a few times. The V gene is TRBV14, the J gene TRBJ2-2, with TRBD1 identical over 7 bases. Trimming cost V 3 bases and J 9 bases; bases outside gene matches: 4. CDR1 SGHDN and CDR2 FVKESK come from the germline V gene. There are 13 residues in the CDR3. CDR3 protein: CASSHPQGRELFF. Written as DNA, the CDR3 is TGTGCCAGCAGCCACCCACAGGGGAGGGAGCTGTTTTTT.

J is TRBJ2-7 and V is TRBV30, with TRBD2 matching over 8 bases. The length of the CDR3 is 14 residues. Germline CDR1 reads GTSNPN; CDR2 reads SVGIG (reference sequence). The ends lost 3 bases at V and 3 bases at J; junction bases unmatched: 7. CDR3 loop: CAWRISGTSYEQYF. The CDR3 DNA sequence: TGTGCCTGGAGGATTAGCGGGACCAGCTACGAGCAGTACTTC.

In this sample, this clonotype turned up many times. The rearrangement uses TRBV20-1 and TRBJ1-1; 9 positions match TRBD1. The CDR3 extends over 13 amino acids. CDR1 is DFQATT and CDR2 is SNEGSKA in the germline V gene (reference sequence). V trimming: 4 bases; J trimming: 6 bases; junction bases outside the gene matches: 6. CDR3 in DNA: TGCAGTGCTACGGACAGGGGAGGCCCTGAAGCTTTCTTT. Amino acids: CSATDRGGPEAFF.

The chain recombines TRBV7-2 with TRBJ1-5; tentatively, D is TRBD1 (5 bases). The V end was cut by 5 bases, the J end by 4 bases, with 12 bases between. Per the germline V gene, CDR1 is SGHTA and CDR2 is FQGNSA. This CDR3 contains 14 residues. Written as DNA, the CDR3 is TGTGCCAGCAGCCTCCGTCACAGGAATCAGCCCCAGCATTTT. Encoded protein: CASSLRHRNQPQHF. Full variable domain (missing parts from reference TRBV7-2 and TRBJ1-5): GAGVSQSPSNKVTEKGKDVELRCDPISGHTALYWYRQSLGQGLEFLIYFQGNSAPDKSGLPSDRFSAERTGGSVSTLTIQRTQQEDSAVYLCASSLRHRNQPQHFGDGTRLSIL.

The sample holds a few counts of this clonotype. The chain is built from TRBV5-1 and TRBJ2-7; 11 bases are a match to TRBD2. Unmatched junction bases numbered 8, after V lost 4 bases and J lost 5 bases. The length of the CDR3 is 15 residues. Germline V gene data show CDR1 as SGHRS and CDR2 as YFSETQ. The CDR3 protein is CASSRTLAGADEQYF. DNA of the CDR3: TGCGCCAGCAGCCGAACACTAGCGGGGGCCGACGAGCAGTACTTC.

This clonotype was recorded many times. The CDR3 protein is CSVRMTYEQYF. Written as DNA, the CDR3 is TGCAGTGTTAGGATGACCTACGAGCAGTACTTC. The J gene is TRBJ2-7, the V gene TRBV20-1, with D unresolved. This CDR3 contains 11 residues. Trimming pared 7 bases from V and 2 bases from J, leaving 9 bases between. Germline V CDR1 and CDR2: DFQATT, SNEGSKA (reference sequence).

This clonotype was picked up many times. The rearrangement joins TRBV5-1 to TRBJ1-2, with D possibly matching TRBD1 (6 bases). Deletions cut 6 bases from V and 6 bases from J, with 15 bases between. The germline CDR1 and CDR2 sequences are SGHRS and YFSETQ. The CDR3 covers 13 residues. CDR3 sequence reads: CASTPGTTNGYTF. DNA for the CDR3: TGCGCCAGCACACCCGGGACAACCAATGGCTACACCTTC.

This clonotype was found many times. J is TRBJ2-2 and V is TRBV2, with 8 bases that match TRBD1. Trimming took 7 bases from V and 1 from J; bases not matched to a gene: 5. CDR3 length: 15 residues. Germline CDR1 is SNHLY and CDR2 is FYNNEI. CDR3 bases: TGTGCCAGCAATTTAGGACAGGGGAACACCGGGGAGCTGTTTTTT. Translating gives CASNLGQGNTGELFF. Full variable domain (outside the CDR3, taken from reference TRBV2 and TRBJ2-2): EPEVTQTPSHQVTQMGQEVILRCVPISNHLYFYWYRQILGQKVEFLVSFYNNEISEKSEIFDDQFSVERPDGSNFTLKIRSTKLEDSAMYFCASNLGQGNTGELFFGEGSRLTVL.

The sample holds a few counts of this clonotype. The chain has TRBV4-3 and TRBJ1-2; D gene unclear. Trimming took 1 base from V and 4 from J, leaving 13 bases between them. Germline CDR1 reads LGHNA; CDR2 reads YSLEER. The CDR3 totals 15 residues. As DNA, the CDR3 is TGCGCCAGCAGCCAAGTTCCCGGTCTTGTCTATGGCTACACCTTC. Amino acids: CASSQVPGLVYGYTF.

V is TRBV2 and J is TRBJ1-1, with a weak D call TRBD1 (5 bases). Deletions cut 5 bases from V and 3 bases from J, with 13 bases between. The CDR3 totals 14 residues. Germline lookup yields CDR1 SNHLY and CDR2 FYNNEI. The CDR3 DNA sequence: TGTGCCAGCAGTCGACAGTCGAGGGACACTGAAGCTTTCTTT. Its protein product is CASSRQSRDTEAFF.

Ten or more counts support this clonotype. The chain links TRBV11-2 to TRBJ1-1; D is perhaps TRBD1 (5 bases). The CDR3 length is 15 residues. V was trimmed by 8 bases and J by 3 bases, leaving 19 bases between them. Looked up from germline, CDR1 is SGHAT and CDR2 is FQNNGV. This chain's CDR3 is CASPLGRGGDTEAFF. CDR3 DNA sequence: TGTGCCAGCCCTTTGGGGCGGGGGGGAGACACTGAAGCTTTCTTT.

A remark on this clonotype: This may stem from a read error, because a much larger clone lies one nucleotide away. The V gene is TRBV5-1, the J gene TRBJ1-1; no reliable D call. The CDR3 is made up of 14 amino acids. Germline lookup yields CDR1 SGHRS and CDR2 YFSETQ. As DNA, the CDR3 is TGCGCCAGCAGCTTGGACGCATCGAACACTGAAGCTTGCTTT. Translation gives CASSLDASNTEACF.

This clonotype was detected ten times or more. The chain employs TRBV6-1 and TRBJ1-2; D possibly corresponds to TRBD1 (5 bases). CDR3 size: 13 residues. CDR1 is MNHNS, CDR2 SASEGT, per germline. The V end lost 5 bases, the J end lost 4 bases, and 11 bases lay between the germline ends. The CDR3 region has the DNA TGTGCCAGCAGTCTAGGGGAGGGCTATGGCTACACCTTC. Residues: CASSLGEGYGYTF.

This chain uses TRBV11-2 with TRBJ1-3; a possible D gene is TRBD1 (6 bases). The CDR3 runs 16 residues. Germline V lookup: CDR1 SGHAT, CDR2 FQNNGV. Trimming left V 3 bases short and J 2 bases short, with 14 bases between. CDR3 protein: CASSFRLGGPGNTIYF. CDR3 bases: TGTGCCAGCAGCTTCCGACTCGGGGGCCCTGGAAACACCATATATTTT.

This clonotype was counted at least ten times. This chain joins TRBV5-1 and TRBJ2-7, with 8 positions matching TRBD1. V shed 0 bases and J 10 bases; nucleotides not matched to a gene: 6. The CDR3 spans 13 residues. Germline V CDR1 and CDR2: SGHRS, YFSETQ. In nucleotides, the CDR3 is TGCGCCAGCAGCTTGGAGGCCAGGGGGCTACAGTACTTC. It translates to CASSLEARGLQYF.

This clonotype was seen repeatedly, ten times or more. An end of the junction does not agree with germline; a read error may underlie this. The chain uses TRBV2 and TRBJ1-2; tentative D call: TRBD1 (5 bases). CDR3 length: 13 residues. Germline values: CDR1 SNHLY, CDR2 FYNNEI. The CDR3 loop is CASSEGEIYGYTF. In DNA form, the CDR3 reads TGTGCCAGCAGCGAAGGGGAGATCTATGGCTACACCTTC.

In this sample, this clonotype turned up many times. The CDR3 sequence: CASSYRRLLVGPGNTEAFF. The CDR3 DNA is TGTGCCAGCAGTTACAGACGTCTCCTGGTGGGGCCAGGAAACACTGAAGCTTTCTTT. J is TRBJ1-1 and V is TRBV6-2 or TRBV6-3, with a weak D call TRBD1 (5 bases). The germline V gene encodes CDR1 MNHEY and CDR2 SVGEGT. The ends were cut back, 2 bases at V and 2 bases at J, with 24 bases in the middle. CDR3 size: 19 residues.

The V gene is TRBV4-1, the J gene TRBJ1-6, with D possibly TRBD1 on 6 matching bases. The V gene's germline CDR1 is MGHRA and CDR2 YSYEKL. The CDR3 consists of 17 residues. Between the trimmed V and J ends, which lost 4 bases and 5 bases, there was a span of 18 bases. The CDR3 spells CASSRNPGQLNNSPLHF. The CDR3 DNA is TGCGCCAGCAGCCGAAACCCAGGACAGCTCAATAATTCACCCCTCCACTTT.

The rearrangement uses TRBV27 and TRBJ2-3, with a tentative D call TRBD1 (5 bases). Per the germline V gene, CDR1 is MNHEY and CDR2 is SMNVEV (reference sequence). The CDR3 sequence is 15 residues long. Trimming pared 1 base from V and 7 bases from J, leaving 15 bases between. The DNA for the CDR3 is TGTGCCAGCAGTTTATTGGGCAGGGTTTCCTATACGCAGTATTTT. Amino acids: CASSLLGRVSYTQYF.

The table lists this clonotype with many counts. V is TRBV19 and J is TRBJ1-2, with D unresolved. Per germline, CDR1 LNHDA and CDR2 SQIVND (reference sequence). The CDR3 is 16 amino acids. Trimming left V 0 bases short and J 0 bases short, with 11 bases between. CDR3: CASSIDPTGANYGYTF. The CDR3 nucleotides are TGTGCCAGTAGTATAGATCCCACGGGAGCTAACTATGGCTACACCTTC.